The rows below give T cell receptor beta chains drawn from one sample of a study of PD-1 blockade in classical Hodgkin lymphoma. The data were produced by immunoSEQ multiplex PCR, yet TCRdb's version contains in-frame clones alone and is incomplete. The repertoire holds roughly 56,000 clones, with about 90% as singletons. Source: peripheral blood mononuclear cells (PBMCs), taken before the fourth cycle of nivolumab. Every receptor here comes from a human donor with classical Hodgkin lymphoma. CDR3s include the opening cysteine and the closing phenylalanine or tryptophan. The order of the fields is D gene, V gene, clone size, J gene, CDR3 DNA, CDR3 protein. D genes are given only for firm matches. Not every row has a clone size; where given, it reads once, few, many or a size class.

>NA|TRBV4-1|NA|TRBJ1-2
TGCGCCAGCAGCCAAGAAGGGTTAGGGGCTACCTATGGCTACACCTTC
CASSQEGLGATYGYTF
>NA|TRBV27|few|TRBJ1-1
TGTGCCAGCAGTTTCCACCGACAGAACACTGAAGCTTTCTTT
CASSFHRQNTEAFF
>NA|TRBV10-1|NA|TRBJ2-2
TGCGCCAGCAGACTAGCCAGCACCGGGGAGCTGTTTTTT
CASRLASTGELFF
>NA|TRBV28|NA|TRBJ1-1
TGTGCCAGCAGCCTCCAACAGGGGAACACTGAAGCTTTCTTT
CASSLQQGNTEAFF
>NA|TRBV7-6|NA|TRBJ1-1
TGTGCCAGCAGGGCTGACACGAACACTGAAGCTTTCTTT
CASRADTNTEAFF
>NA|TRBV5-1|NA|TRBJ2-2
TGCGCCAGCAGCTTGACCGGGACATCGAACACCGGGGAGCTGTTTTTT
CASSLTGTSNTGELFF
>NA|TRBV5-1|NA|TRBJ2-1
TGCGCCAGCAGGGGGGGGGCCGCCTACAATGAGCAGTTCTTC
CASRGGAAYNEQFF
>NA|TRBV29-1|few|TRBJ1-1
TGCAGCGTCGCCGAAGGCACTGAAGCTTTCTTT
CSVAEGTEAFF
>NA|TRBV7-8|NA|TRBJ1-2
TGTGCCAGCAGCTTAGAGGCCAGGTCCTACTATGGCTACACCTTC
CASSLEARSYYGYTF
>NA|TRBV7-7|NA|TRBJ2-5
TGTGCCAGCAGCTTAGCCCTACTGGGGGAGACCCAGTACTTC
CASSLALLGETQYF
>TRBD1|TRBV5-1|NA|TRBJ1-2
TGCGCCAGCAGCTTGGACAGGGGTGTCTATGGCTACACCTTC
CASSLDRGVYGYTF
>NA|TRBV5-4|NA|TRBJ1-1
TGTGCCAGCAGCTTGTGGCAAACTGAAGCTTTCTTT
CASSLWQTEAFF
>NA|TRBV7-9|NA|TRBJ1-2
TGTGCCAGCAGCCCCCCGGTCCGAAGCTATGGCTACACCTTC
CASSPPVRSYGYTF
>TRBD2|TRBV7-9|once|TRBJ2-5
TGTGCCAGCAGCTCTTCCTCACTAGCGGGGGGGCAAGAGACCCAGTACTTC
CASSSSSLAGGQETQYF
>TRBD1|TRBV6-1|NA|TRBJ2-3
TGTGCCAGCAGTGAGACAGGGTCTGACACAGATACGCAGTATTTT
CASSETGSDTDTQYF
>TRBD2|TRBV7-9|NA|TRBJ2-3
TGTGCCATGGGACTAGCGGGTGCAGATACGCAGTATTTT
CAMGLAGADTQYF
>NA|TRBV28|NA|TRBJ2-7
TGTGCCAGCAGTTTCACAGGAAGGGCCCCCTACGAGCAGTACTTC
CASSFTGRAPYEQYF
>NA|TRBV9|NA|TRBJ2-5
TGTGCCAGCAGCGCTGGGGGTAAGGGGACCCAGTACTTC
CASSAGGKGTQYF
>TRBD2|TRBV18|NA|TRBJ2-1
TGTGCCAGCTCCCCCGTCCTAGCGGGGGGGTACAATGAGCAGTTCTTC
CASSPVLAGGYNEQFF
>NA|TRBV5-1|NA|TRBJ2-7
TGCGCCAGCAGCTTGTGGGGGGACTACGAGCAGTACTTC
CASSLWGDYEQYF
>TRBD1|TRBV27|NA|TRBJ2-7
TGTGCCAGCAGTTCCCTCGAAGCAGGGGGTCCCTACGAGCAGTACTTC
CASSSLEAGGPYEQYF
>TRBD2|TRBV7-9|NA|TRBJ2-3
TGTGCCAGCAGCCCGGGGCTAGCGGGGGTGGATACGCAGTATTTT
CASSPGLAGVDTQYF
>TRBD2|TRBV4-1|once|TRBJ2-1
TGCGCCAGCAGCCAAGAAAGGGAACTAGCGGGGGGGCACTGGAATGAGCAGTTCTTC
CASSQERELAGGHWNEQFF
>NA|TRBV20-1|NA|TRBJ1-2
TGCAGTGCGTACAGGGACTATGGCTACACCTTC
CSAYRDYGYTF
>NA|TRBV6-5|NA|TRBJ1-2
TGTGCCAGCAGTTACTCGAAAGGGTTAGAAGGCTACACCTTC
CASSYSKGLEGYTF
>TRBD2|TRBV5-1|NA|TRBJ2-1
TGCGCCAGCAGCCTGACTAGCGGGGAAGGTTATGAGCAGTTCTTC
CASSLTSGEGYEQFF
>NA|TRBV11-1|NA|TRBJ2-1
TGTGCCAGTTCCAGGGGGGCCTCCTACAATGAGCAGTTCTTC
CASSRGASYNEQFF